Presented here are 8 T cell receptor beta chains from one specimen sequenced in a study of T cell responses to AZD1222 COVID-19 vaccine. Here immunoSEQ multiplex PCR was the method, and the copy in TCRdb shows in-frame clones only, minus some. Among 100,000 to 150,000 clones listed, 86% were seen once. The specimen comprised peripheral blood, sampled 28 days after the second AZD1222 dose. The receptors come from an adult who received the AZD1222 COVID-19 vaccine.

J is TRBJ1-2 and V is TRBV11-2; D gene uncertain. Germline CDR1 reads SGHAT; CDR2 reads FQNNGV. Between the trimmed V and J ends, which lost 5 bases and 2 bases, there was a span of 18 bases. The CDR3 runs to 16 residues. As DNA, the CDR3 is TGTGCCAGCAGCCCCGGACTCATTACGCTCAACTATGGCTACACCTTC. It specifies CASSPGLITLNYGYTF. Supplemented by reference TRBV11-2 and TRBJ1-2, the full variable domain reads EAGVAQSPRYKIIEKRQSVAFWCNPISGHATLYWYQQILGQGPKLLIQFQNNGVVDDSQLPKDRFSAERLKGVDSTLKIQPAKLEDSAVYLCASSPGLITLNYGYTFGSGTRLTVV.

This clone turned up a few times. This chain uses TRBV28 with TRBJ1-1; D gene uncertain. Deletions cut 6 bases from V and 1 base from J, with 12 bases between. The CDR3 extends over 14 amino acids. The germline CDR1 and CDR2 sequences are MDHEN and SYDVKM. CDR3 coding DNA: TGTGCCAGCAGCCAACCCCGACAGAACACTGAAGCTTTCTTT. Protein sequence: CASSQPRQNTEAFF.

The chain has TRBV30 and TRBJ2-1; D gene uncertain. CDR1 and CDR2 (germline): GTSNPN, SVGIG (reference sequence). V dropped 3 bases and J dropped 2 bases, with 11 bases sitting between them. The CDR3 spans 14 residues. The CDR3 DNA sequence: TGTGCCTGGAGGGTGGGTTTACCCTACAATGAGCAGTTCTTC. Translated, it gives CAWRVGLPYNEQFF. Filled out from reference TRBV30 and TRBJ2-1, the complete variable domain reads SQTIHQWPATLVQPVGSPLSLECTVEGTSNPNLYWYRQAAGRGLQLLFYSVGIGQISSEVPQNLSASRPQDRQFILSSKKLLLSDSGFYLCAWRVGLPYNEQFFGPGTRLTVL.

The CDR3 bases are TGTGCCAGCAGCTACCAGGGCTCGGGCACTGAAGCTTTCTTT. Residues: CASSYQGSGTEAFF. The chain has TRBV7-9 and TRBJ1-1, with D perhaps matching TRBD1 (5 bases). The CDR3 is 14 amino acids. Trimming removed 4 bases from V and 4 bases from J, with 13 bases in between. Germline loops: CDR1 SEHNR, CDR2 FQNEAQ (reference sequence).

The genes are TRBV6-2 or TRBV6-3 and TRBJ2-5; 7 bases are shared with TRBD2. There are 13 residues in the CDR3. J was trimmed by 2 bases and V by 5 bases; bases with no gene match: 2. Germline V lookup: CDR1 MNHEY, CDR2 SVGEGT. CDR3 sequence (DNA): TGTGCCAGCAGTCGCGGGAGTCAAGAGACCCAGTACTTC. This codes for CASSRGSQETQYF.

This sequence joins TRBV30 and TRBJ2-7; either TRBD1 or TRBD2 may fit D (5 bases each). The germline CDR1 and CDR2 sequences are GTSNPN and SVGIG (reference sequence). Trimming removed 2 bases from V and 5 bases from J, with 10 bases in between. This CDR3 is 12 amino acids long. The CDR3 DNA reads TGTGCCTGGAGTCCCAGGGAGAACGAGCAGTACTTC. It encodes CAWSPRENEQYF.

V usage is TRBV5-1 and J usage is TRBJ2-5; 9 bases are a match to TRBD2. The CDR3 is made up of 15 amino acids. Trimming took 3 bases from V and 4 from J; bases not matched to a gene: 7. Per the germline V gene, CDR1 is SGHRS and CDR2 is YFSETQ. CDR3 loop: CASSSGLALSETQYF. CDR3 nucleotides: TGCGCCAGCAGCTCGGGACTAGCTTTATCAGAGACCCAGTACTTC.

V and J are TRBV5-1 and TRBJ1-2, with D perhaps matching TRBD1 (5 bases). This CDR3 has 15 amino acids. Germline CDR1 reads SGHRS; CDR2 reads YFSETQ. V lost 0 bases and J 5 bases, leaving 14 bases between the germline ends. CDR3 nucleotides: TGCGCCAGCAGCTTGGGGGATTCGGGGACTTATGGCTACACCTTC. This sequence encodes CASSLGDSGTYGYTF.